This entry features one T cell receptor (beta chain) sequence. Its antigen is unknown. Per-base qualities were not stored, and no clone one base away is much larger. The data belong to a study of blood T cell repertoires in COVID-19 (dated by TCRdb to 2018 to 2020). For the study in its entirety: Collaborator samples came from the United States, Italy and Spain and covered acute and convalescent phases of COVID-19. Where HLA class I and class II types were available, the types were taken from metadata supplied by the sample provider, not from assay-based typing. The repertoires were released in a freely available public database intended as a resource for research on the immune response to SARS-CoV-2. The samples were drawn from the first 160 participants of the ongoing ImmuneRACE study and from under 1,500 subjects provided by 6 global collaborators. Nearly every sample came with metadata listing a de-identified subject ID, COVID-19 status, age in years and sex. The prospective study material was composed of cDNA or gDNA derived from T cells, B-cell-depleted T cells, or PBMCs. Subjects who had been exposed to COVID-19, were actively infected with it, or had recovered from it provided the deeply sampled blood TCRbeta repertoires that made up the dataset.

General conclusions and limits of the study: Clinical and demographic metadata were provided uncurated, with the amount varying by source and participant.

TCRbeta CDR3 regions were amplified from genomic DNA using the immunoSEQ Assay, a bias-controlled multiplex PCR. The original pipeline was this. The number of nucleated cells in each sample was estimated from the amplification of reference gene primers within the assay. Sequence reads were collapsed and filtered to measure the absolute abundance of every unique TCRbeta CDR3 rearrangement. For each sample, productive Simpson clonality was calculated as the square root of Simpson's diversity index over productive rearrangements. In its TCRdb copy, this immuneACCESS table keeps in-frame sequences only and misses some clones. Where compared with another copy, unresolved V genes explain less than half of these, and the others have no known cause. Clonal size and the V and J genes are those of that table, whereas D and trimming came from the DNA. The sample table contains a few hundred thousand clones; only one count was recorded for approximately 86% of them. About 2.2% of the sample belongs to the ten largest clones.

Samples from volunteer blood donors who had recovered from COVID-19 were contributed by a second Seattle source. Each collaborating institution followed its own protocols to collect whole blood in K2EDTA tubes. For TCRbeta analysis, collaborator samples were shipped as frozen whole blood, as isolated PBMCs, or as DNA extracted from either sample type. The CDR1 and CDR2 encoded by the germline V gene (reference sequence) are SEHNR and FQNEAQ. Its CDR3 holds 16 amino acids, cysteine through phenylalanine. Solely the CDR3 DNA is kept, with 48 bases framed from the first base. V sheds 5 bases and J sheds 6 bases, leaving 19 bases between their ends.

Recombination joined TRBV7-9 with TRBJ1-4, and TRBD1 may be the D gene, going by 6 matching bases. Sample: peripheral blood. The clonotype was recovered from a woman in her 30s who had recovered from COVID-19. The CDR3 sequence is CASSRNTGYSDEKLFF. The DNA is TGTGCCAGCAGCCGTAATACAGGGTATTCGGATGAAAAACTGTTTTTT.